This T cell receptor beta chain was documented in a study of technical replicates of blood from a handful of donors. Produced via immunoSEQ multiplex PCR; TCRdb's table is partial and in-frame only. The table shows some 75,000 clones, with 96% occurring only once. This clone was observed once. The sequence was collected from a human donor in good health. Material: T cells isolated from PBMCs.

DNA for the CDR3: TGTGCCAGCAGCCCAGGACAGAAGATGAACACTGAAGCTTTCTTT. This sequence encodes CASSPGQKMNTEAFF. J is TRBJ1-1 and V is TRBV14; D perhaps matches TRBD1 (6 bases). CDR3 length equals 15 residues. The V end lost 4 bases, the J end lost 0 bases, and 12 bases lay between the germline ends. CDR1 is SGHDN and CDR2 is FVKESK in the germline V gene.